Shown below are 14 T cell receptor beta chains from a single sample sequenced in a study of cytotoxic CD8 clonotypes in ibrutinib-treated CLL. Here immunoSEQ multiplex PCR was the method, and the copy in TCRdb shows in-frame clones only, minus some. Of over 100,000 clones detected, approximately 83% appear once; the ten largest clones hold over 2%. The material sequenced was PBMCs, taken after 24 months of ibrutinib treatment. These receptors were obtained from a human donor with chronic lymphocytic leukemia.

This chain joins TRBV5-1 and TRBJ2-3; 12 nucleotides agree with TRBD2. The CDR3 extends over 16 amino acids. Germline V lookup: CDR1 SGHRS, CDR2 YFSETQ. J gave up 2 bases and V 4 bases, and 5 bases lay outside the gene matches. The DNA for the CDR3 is TGCGCCAGCAGCCAACGACTAGCGGGGGACACAGATACGCAGTATTTT. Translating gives CASSQRLAGDTDTQYF. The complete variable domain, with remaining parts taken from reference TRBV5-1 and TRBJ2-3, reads KAGVTQTPRYLIKTRGQQVTLSCSPISGHRSVSWYQQTPGQGLQFLFEYFSETQRNKGNFPGRFSGRQFSNSRSEMNVSTLELGDSALYLCASSQRLAGDTDTQYFGPGTRLTVL.

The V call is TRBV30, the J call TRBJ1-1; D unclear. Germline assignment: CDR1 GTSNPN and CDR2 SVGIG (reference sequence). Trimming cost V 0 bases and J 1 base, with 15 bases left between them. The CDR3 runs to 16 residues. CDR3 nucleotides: TGTGCCTGGAGTGTAAAACGGACCCAACGGAACACTGAAGCTTTCTTT. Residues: CAWSVKRTQRNTEAFF.

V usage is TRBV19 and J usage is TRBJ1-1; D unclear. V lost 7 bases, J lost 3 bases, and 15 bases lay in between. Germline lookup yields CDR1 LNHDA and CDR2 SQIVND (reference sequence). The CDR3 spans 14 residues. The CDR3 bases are TGTGCCAGTAACCCTAACAAGGCGCACACTGAAGCTTTCTTT. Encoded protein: CASNPNKAHTEAFF.

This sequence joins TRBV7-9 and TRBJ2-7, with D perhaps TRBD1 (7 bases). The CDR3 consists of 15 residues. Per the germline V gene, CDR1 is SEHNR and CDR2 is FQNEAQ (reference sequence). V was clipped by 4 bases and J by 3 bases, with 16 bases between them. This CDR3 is CASSSRAGGSYEQYF. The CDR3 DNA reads TGTGCCAGCAGCTCCCGGGCAGGGGGGAGCTACGAGCAGTACTTC. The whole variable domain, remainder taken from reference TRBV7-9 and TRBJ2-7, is DTGVSQNPRHKITKRGQNVTFRCDPISEHNRLYWYRQTLGQGPEFLTYFQNEAQLEKSRLLSDRFSAERPKGSFSTLEIQRTEQGDSAMYLCASSSRAGGSYEQYFGPGTRLTVT.

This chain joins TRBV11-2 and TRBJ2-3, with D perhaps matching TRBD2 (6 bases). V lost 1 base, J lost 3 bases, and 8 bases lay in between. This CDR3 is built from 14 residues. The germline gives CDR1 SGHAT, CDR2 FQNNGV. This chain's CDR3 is CASSLGGRTDTQYF. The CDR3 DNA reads TGTGCCAGCAGCTTAGGAGGGAGGACAGATACGCAGTATTTT. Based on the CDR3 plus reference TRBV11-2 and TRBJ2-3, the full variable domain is EAGVAQSPRYKIIEKRQSVAFWCNPISGHATLYWYQQILGQGPKLLIQFQNNGVVDDSQLPKDRFSAERLKGVDSTLKIQPAKLEDSAVYLCASSLGGRTDTQYFGPGTRLTVL.

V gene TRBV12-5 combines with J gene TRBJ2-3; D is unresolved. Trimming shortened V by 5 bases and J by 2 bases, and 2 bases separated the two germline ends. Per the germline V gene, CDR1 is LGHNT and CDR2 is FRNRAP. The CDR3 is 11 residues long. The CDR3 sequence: CASGHTDTQYF. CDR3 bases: TGTGCTAGTGGTCACACAGATACGCAGTATTTT.

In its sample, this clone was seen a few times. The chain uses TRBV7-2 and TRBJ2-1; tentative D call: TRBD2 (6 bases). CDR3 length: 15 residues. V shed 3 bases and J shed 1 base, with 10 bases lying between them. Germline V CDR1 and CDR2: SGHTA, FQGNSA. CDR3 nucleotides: TGTGCCAGCAGCTTCCGCGCGGGGTCCTACAATGAGCAGTTCTTC. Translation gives CASSFRAGSYNEQFF.

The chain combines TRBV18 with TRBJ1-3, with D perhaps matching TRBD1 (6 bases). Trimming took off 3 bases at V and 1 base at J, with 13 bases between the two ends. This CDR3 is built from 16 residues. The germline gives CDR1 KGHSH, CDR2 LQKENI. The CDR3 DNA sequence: TGTGCCAGCTCACCCGGACAGCTCCAATCTGGAAACACCATATATTTT. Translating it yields CASSPGQLQSGNTIYF.

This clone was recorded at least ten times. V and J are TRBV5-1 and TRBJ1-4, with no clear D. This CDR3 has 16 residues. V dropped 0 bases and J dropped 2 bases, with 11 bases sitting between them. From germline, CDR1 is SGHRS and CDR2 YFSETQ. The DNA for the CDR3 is TGCGCCAGCAGCTTGGTCGTGGGCTCGACTAATGAAAAACTGTTTTTT. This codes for CASSLVVGSTNEKLFF. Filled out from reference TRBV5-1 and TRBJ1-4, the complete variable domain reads KAGVTQTPRYLIKTRGQQVTLSCSPISGHRSVSWYQQTPGQGLQFLFEYFSETQRNKGNFPGRFSGRQFSNSRSEMNVSTLELGDSALYLCASSLVVGSTNEKLFFGSGTQLSVL.

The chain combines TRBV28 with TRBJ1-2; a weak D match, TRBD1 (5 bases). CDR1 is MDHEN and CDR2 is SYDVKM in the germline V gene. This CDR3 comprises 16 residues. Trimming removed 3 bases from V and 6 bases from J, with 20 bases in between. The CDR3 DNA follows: TGTGCCAGCAGTTTGGTCGTCAGGGCTTCGACGGATGGCTACACCTTC. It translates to CASSLVVRASTDGYTF.

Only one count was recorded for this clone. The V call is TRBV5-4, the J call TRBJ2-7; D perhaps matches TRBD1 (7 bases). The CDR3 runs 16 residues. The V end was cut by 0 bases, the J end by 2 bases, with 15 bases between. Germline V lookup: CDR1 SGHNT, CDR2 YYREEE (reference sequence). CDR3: CASSLGAGGTTYEQYF. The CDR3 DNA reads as TGTGCCAGCAGCTTGGGGGCAGGGGGGACGACCTACGAGCAGTACTTC.

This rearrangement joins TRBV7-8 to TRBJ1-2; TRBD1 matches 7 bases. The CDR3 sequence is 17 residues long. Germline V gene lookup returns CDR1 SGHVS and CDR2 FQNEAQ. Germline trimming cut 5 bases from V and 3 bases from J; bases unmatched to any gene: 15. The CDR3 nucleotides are TGTGCCAGCAGCAGACTCTTACAGGGGACGGGAGACTATGGCTACACCTTC. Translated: CASSRLLQGTGDYGYTF.

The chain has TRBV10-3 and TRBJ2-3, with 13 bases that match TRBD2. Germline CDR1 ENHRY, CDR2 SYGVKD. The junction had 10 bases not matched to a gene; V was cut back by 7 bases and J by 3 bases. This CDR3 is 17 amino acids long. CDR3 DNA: TGTGCCATCAAATACTCACAGACTAGCGGGGGGACAGATACGCAGTATTTT. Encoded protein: CAIKYSQTSGGTDTQYF.

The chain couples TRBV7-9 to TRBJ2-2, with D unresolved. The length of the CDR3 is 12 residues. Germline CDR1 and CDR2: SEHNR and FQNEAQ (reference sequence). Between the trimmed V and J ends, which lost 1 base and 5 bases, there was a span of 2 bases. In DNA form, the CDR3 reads TGTGCCAGCAGCTTAGGGACCGGGGAGCTGTTTTTT. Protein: CASSLGTGELFF.